A single T cell receptor beta chain is shown here with its context. The sample is drawn from a study of blood T cell repertoires in COVID-19. V gave up 6 bases and J gave up 3 bases, with 6 bases separating them. This CDR3 has 11 residues. The V gene's germline CDR1 is MNHEY and CDR2 SVGAGI. The protocol was immunoSEQ multiplex PCR, while the TCRdb copy is restricted to in-frame clones and leaves out a portion. The table includes about 42,000 clones, approximately 85% detected once. The sequenced sample consisted of peripheral blood. The TCR originated in a human donor in a cohort sampled during active COVID-19. J is TRBJ2-7 and V is TRBV6-5; D unresolved. For the CDR3, the DNA is TGTGCCAGCAGGTATATCTACGAGCAGTACTTC. It translates to CASRYIYEQYF.